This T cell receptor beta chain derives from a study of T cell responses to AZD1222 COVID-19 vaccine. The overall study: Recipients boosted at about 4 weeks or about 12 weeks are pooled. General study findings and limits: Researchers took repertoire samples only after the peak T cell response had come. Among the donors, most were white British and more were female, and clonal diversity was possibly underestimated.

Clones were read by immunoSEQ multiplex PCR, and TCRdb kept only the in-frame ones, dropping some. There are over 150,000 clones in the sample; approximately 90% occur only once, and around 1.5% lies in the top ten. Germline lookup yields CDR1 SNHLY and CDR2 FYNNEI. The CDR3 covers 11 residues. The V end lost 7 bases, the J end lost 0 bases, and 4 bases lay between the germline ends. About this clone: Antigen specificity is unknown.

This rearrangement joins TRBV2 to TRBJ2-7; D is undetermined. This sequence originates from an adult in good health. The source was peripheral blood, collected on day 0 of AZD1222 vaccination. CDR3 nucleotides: TGTGCCAGCATGAGCTCCTACGAGCAGTACTTC. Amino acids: CASMSSYEQYF.